Below, 4 T cell receptor beta chains from the same sample are listed, as sequenced in a study of shared clonotypes between healthy human individuals. This table comes from immunoSEQ multiplex PCR, and its TCRdb copy is limited to in-frame clones, with some not included. Among 150,000 to 200,000 clones listed, approximately 60% were seen once. The sample comprised memory CD4+ T cells sorted from blood. Subset meaning: CD45RA-negative fraction. Receptors were obtained from a man under 40 in good health.

The CDR3 protein is CASSLVRLTGELFF. In DNA, the CDR3 is TGCGCCAGCAGCTTGGTCCGTCTCACCGGGGAGCTGTTTTTT. The genes are TRBV5-1 and TRBJ2-2; D is unresolved. Between the trimmed V and J ends, which lost 0 bases and 4 bases, there was a span of 7 bases. Germline V gene sequence: CDR1 SGHRS, CDR2 YFSETQ. This CDR3 has 14 amino acids.

There are a few counts of this clone. The chain carries TRBV5-1 and TRBJ1-4; D uncertain. V lost 0 bases to trimming and J lost 8 bases, with 11 bases between them. From germline, CDR1 is SGHRS and CDR2 YFSETQ. The CDR3 covers 14 residues. CDR3 bases: TGCGCCAGCAGCTTGGGGGCCGTTGGCGAAAAACTGTTTTTT. Translated, it gives CASSLGAVGEKLFF.

The V and J genes are TRBV29-1 and TRBJ1-4; no definite D call. CDR3 length: 13 amino acids. Trimming removed 5 bases at V and 1 base at J, with 8 bases between. The germline V gene encodes CDR1 SQVTM and CDR2 ANQGSEA. The CDR3 sequence: CSVRTETNEKLFF. The CDR3 DNA is TGCAGCGTTAGGACTGAAACTAATGAAAAACTGTTTTTT.

CDR3 sequence (DNA): TGTGCCAGTAGTAAATGGGTAGGCATGAACACTGAAGCTTTCTTT. Protein: CASSKWVGMNTEAFF. The chain is built from TRBV19 and TRBJ1-1; the D is unclear. The V end lost 4 bases, the J end lost 0 bases, and 12 bases lay between the germline ends. The CDR3 extends over 15 amino acids. CDR1 LNHDA and CDR2 SQIVND come from the germline V gene (reference sequence).